This T cell receptor (beta chain) comes out of a study of T cell responses to AZD1222 COVID-19 vaccine. Measured with immunoSEQ multiplex PCR; TCRdb has only the in-frame clones, and not every one. Of around 130,000 clones in the sample, approximately 85% were seen once. This clone was seen a single time. The CDR3 consists of 13 residues. Material: peripheral blood, obtained on day 0 of AZD1222 vaccination. The source is an adult in good health. The chain employs TRBV21-1 and TRBJ1-4; TRBD1, the D gene given by the table, was not confirmed from the DNA. TRBV21-1 is a recognized pseudogene. The CDR3 nucleotides read TGTGCCAGCAGGATACAGTTAAATGAAAAACTGTTTTTT. It encodes CASRIQLNEKLFF.